A selection of T cell receptor beta chains follows, all from one sample in a study of cytomegalovirus exposure and HLA in healthy donors. Method: immunoSEQ multiplex PCR; TCRdb's copy keeps in-frame clones and lacks some. The sample yields 330,000 or so clones, roughly 85% seen once. The sequenced sample consisted of PBMCs. The receptor source for this set is a woman under 30 in good health and CMV-seronegative. The CDR3 runs from the conserved cysteine through the conserved F or W. D genes are given only for firm matches. Clone size appears in some rows only: once, few, many, or a class for an expanded clone.

abundance	v_gene	d_gene	j_gene	CDR3aa	CDR3nt
few	TRBV7-2	TRBD2	TRBJ2-1	CASREGGRYNEQFF	TGTGCCAGCCGGGAGGGCGGGAGATACAATGAGCAGTTCTTC
.	TRBV19	TRBD1	TRBJ2-5	CASSNPGTGSRKETQYF	TGTGCCAGTAGTAACCCCGGGACAGGGTCGAGAAAAGAGACCCAGTACTTC
.	TRBV18	TRBD1	TRBJ1-2	CASSRETGSGYGYTF	TGTGCCAGCTCACGGGAGACAGGGTCGGGCTATGGCTACACCTTC
.	TRBV6-5	TRBD2	TRBJ2-2	CASSYGGSSTGELFF	TGTGCCAGCAGTTACGGCGGGAGCTCCACCGGGGAGCTGTTTTTT
.	TRBV7-8	.	TRBJ1-5	CASSTSIDTLSNQPQHF	TGTGCCAGCAGCACCTCCATCGACACCCTTAGCAATCAGCCCCAGCATTTT
.	TRBV7-7	.	TRBJ2-3	CASSLGMGGNTDTQYF	TGTGCCAGCAGCTTGGGAATGGGGGGTAACACAGATACGCAGTATTTT
.	TRBV19	TRBD2	TRBJ2-7	CASSIIPAGVREQYF	TGTGCCAGTAGTATTATTCCAGCGGGAGTACGAGAGCAGTACTTC
.	TRBV4-3	TRBD2	TRBJ2-1	CASSHGTSDHVEQFF	TGCGCCAGCAGCCACGGGACTAGCGATCATGTTGAGCAGTTCTTC
.	TRBV7-8	TRBD1	TRBJ2-1	CASSSWGQENNEQFF	TGTGCCAGCAGCTCGTGGGGACAGGAGAACAATGAGCAGTTCTTC
.	TRBV9	.	TRBJ2-1	CASSALITGNEQFF	TGTGCCAGCAGCGCCCTGATAACAGGGAATGAGCAGTTCTTC
.	TRBV4-3	TRBD1	TRBJ1-1	CASSQAGQGYTEAFF	TGCGCCAGCAGCCAAGCCGGACAGGGGTACACTGAAGCTTTCTTT
.	TRBV7-3	.	TRBJ1-2	CASSLSPGGYGYTF	TGTGCCAGCAGCCTATCTCCAGGAGGCTATGGCTACACCTTC
.	TRBV19	TRBD1	TRBJ2-5	CASSLDRSDQETQYF	TGTGCCAGTAGTTTGGACAGGTCGGACCAAGAGACCCAGTACTTC
.	TRBV2	TRBD1	TRBJ2-1	CASSARDSQYNEQFF	TGTGCCAGCAGCGCCCGGGACAGTCAATACAATGAGCAGTTCTTC
.	TRBV19	TRBD2	TRBJ2-5	CASSPRGGLASIQETQYF	TGTGCCAGTAGTCCTCGGGGTGGACTAGCTAGTATACAAGAGACCCAGTACTTC
.	TRBV7-2	.	TRBJ1-1	CASSLAPRLPLMNTEAFF	TGTGCCAGCAGCTTAGCCCCCCGACTGCCCCTCATGAACACTGAAGCTTTCTTT
.	TRBV5-1	TRBD1	TRBJ2-1	CASSPRDSYNEQFF	TGCGCCAGCAGCCCCCGGGACAGCTACAATGAGCAGTTCTTC
.	TRBV27	TRBD1	TRBJ2-7	CASSPGQGYEQYF	TGTGCCAGCAGCCCTGGACAGGGCTACGAGCAGTACTTC
.	TRBV19	.	TRBJ2-4	CASSIGLPYF	TGTGCCAGTAGTATAGGGCTCCCGTACTTC
.	TRBV7-9	TRBD1	TRBJ2-7	CASSLRPGQGPYEQYF	TGTGCCAGCAGCTTGAGACCGGGACAGGGTCCCTACGAGCAGTACTTC
.	TRBV6-6	.	TRBJ1-1	CASIGLAMERTEAFF	TGTGCCAGCATCGGGTTAGCCATGGAACGGACTGAAGCTTTCTTT
.	TRBV28	.	TRBJ1-1	CASSSPGQNTEAFF	TGTGCCAGCAGTTCACCGGGACAGAACACTGAAGCTTTCTTT
once	TRBV5-1	.	TRBJ2-7	CASSLGTVTYEQYF	TGCGCCAGCAGCTTGGGTACGGTTACCTACGAGCAGTACTTC
.	TRBV9	TRBD1	TRBJ2-7	CASSVGTGTGSLEQYF	TGTGCCAGCAGCGTAGGGACCGGGACAGGGTCTCTCGAGCAGTACTTC
few	TRBV18	.	TRBJ2-1	CASSPTGGPNPNEQFF	TGTGCCAGCTCACCAACCGGTGGTCCAAATCCGAATGAGCAGTTCTTC
.	TRBV6-6	.	TRBJ1-4	CASSYARDGGVF	TGTGCCAGCAGTTACGCCCGGGACGGAGGGGTTTTT
.	TRBV15	TRBD2	TRBJ2-5	CATRRGSGPYQETQYF	TGTGCCACCCGACGGGGTAGCGGGCCGTACCAAGAGACCCAGTACTTC
many	TRBV18	TRBD1	TRBJ2-7	CASSSGTAYEQYF	TGTGCCAGCTCATCCGGGACAGCCTACGAGCAGTACTTC
.	TRBV18	.	TRBJ1-5	CASSPDSQPQHF	TGTGCCAGCTCACCGGACAGTCAGCCCCAGCATTTT
.	TRBV28	TRBD1	TRBJ2-7	CASSPGQGAGEQYF	TGTGCCAGCAGTCCGGGACAGGGGGCAGGCGAGCAGTACTTC
.	TRBV30	.	TRBJ1-1	CAWNREGNTEAFF	TGTGCCTGGAACCGTGAGGGGAACACTGAAGCTTTCTTT
.	TRBV28	TRBD1	TRBJ1-1	CASSRDRLNTEAFF	TGTGCCAGCAGTAGGGACAGATTGAACACTGAAGCTTTCTTT
.	TRBV5-6	TRBD1	TRBJ1-2	CASSPGTGGDLGDGYTF	TGTGCCAGCAGCCCCGGGACAGGGGGCGACTTGGGCGATGGCTACACCTTC
.	TRBV6-6	TRBD1	TRBJ2-7	CASIGQGGSGEQYF	TGTGCCAGCATCGGACAGGGCGGTTCGGGGGAGCAGTACTTC
.	TRBV28	.	TRBJ1-5	CASSSPLTGNNQPQHF	TGTGCCAGCAGTTCCCCCCTGACAGGCAACAATCAGCCCCAGCATTTT